The clone carrying this T cell receptor beta chain was observed a handful of times. Its target is not known. The data were obtained in a study of early stage breast cancer tumors. Germline V CDR1 and CDR2: GTSNPN, SVGIG (reference sequence). The CDR3 is made up of 14 amino acids. The trim removed 1 base at V and 5 bases at J, leaving 4 bases unmatched. Study results and caveats: Tumors had around 2.4-fold higher T cell density than normal breast.

Clones were read by immunoSEQ multiplex PCR, and TCRdb kept only the in-frame ones, dropping some. In the table there are approximately 30,000 clones, 50% to 75% of which are singletons. The gene calls are TRBV30 and TRBJ2-2; 7 positions agree with TRBD1. Sequences were obtained from breast tumor tissue. This TCR came from a person in their fifties with breast cancer. This CDR3 reads CAWSDRGRTGELFF. In DNA form, the CDR3 reads TGTGCCTGGAGTGACAGGGGCCGTACCGGGGAGCTGTTTTTT. Full variable domain (missing parts from reference TRBV30 and TRBJ2-2): SQTIHQWPATLVQPVGSPLSLECTVEGTSNPNLYWYRQAAGRGLQLLFYSVGIGQISSEVPQNLSASRPQDRQFILSSKKLLLSDSGFYLCAWSDRGRTGELFFGEGSRLTVL.